A selection of T cell receptor beta chains follows, all from one sample in a study of shared clonotypes between healthy human individuals. Produced via immunoSEQ multiplex PCR; TCRdb's table is partial and in-frame only. The sample gives roughly 1,600,000 clones, approximately 98.5% of which show up once; around 0.33% is in the top ten. Source material: naive CD4+ T cells sorted from blood. Receptors originate from a young man in good health. The CDR3 runs from the conserved cysteine through the conserved F or W. D genes are given only for firm matches. Rows give clone size only sometimes, using once, few, many, or a class for an expanded clone.

clone_size	v_call	d_call	j_call	cdr3_aa	cdr3_nt
-	TRBV28	-	TRBJ1-2	CASSLRVNYGYTF	TGTGCCAGCAGTTTGAGGGTGAATTATGGCTACACCTTC
-	TRBV5-1	TRBD2	TRBJ2-3	CASTTGGSIDTQYF	TGCGCCAGCACAACGGGAGGAAGTATAGATACGCAGTATTTT
-	TRBV28	-	TRBJ2-7	CATTDRFQTSYEQYF	TGTGCCACGACGGACCGATTCCAAACCTCCTACGAGCAGTACTTC
-	TRBV15	TRBD2	TRBJ2-7	CATRASGASSEQYF	TGTGCCACCAGGGCCAGCGGGGCCAGTAGCGAGCAGTACTTC
-	TRBV7-6	-	TRBJ2-3	CASSLGRTLSTDTQYF	TGTGCCAGCAGTCTAGGGAGGACCTTAAGCACAGATACGCAGTATTTT
-	TRBV5-1	TRBD2	TRBJ2-7	CASSPLGLFYEQYF	TGCGCCAGCAGCCCGCTGGGACTATTCTACGAGCAGTACTTC
-	TRBV29-1	-	TRBJ2-3	CSVVQSGQSTDTQYF	TGCAGCGTTGTTCAATCGGGGCAAAGCACAGATACGCAGTATTTT
-	TRBV18	TRBD1	TRBJ1-5	CASSSTGGFGTQHF	TGTGCCAGCTCATCCACAGGGGGATTCGGAACCCAGCATTTT
-	TRBV6-5	-	TRBJ1-5	CASTRALNQPQHF	TGTGCCAGCACCAGGGCACTCAATCAGCCCCAGCATTTT
-	TRBV5-1	-	TRBJ2-3	CASSVLALGTDTQYF	TGCGCCAGCAGCGTGCTAGCTCTGGGGACAGATACGCAGTATTTT
-	TRBV6-1	-	TRBJ2-5	CASRMTGAETQYF	TGTGCCAGCAGAATGACCGGGGCGGAGACCCAGTACTTC
-	TRBV5-5	-	TRBJ1-5	CASSLGAGEQPQHF	TGTGCCAGCAGCTTGGGCGCAGGGGAACAGCCCCAGCATTTT
few	TRBV7-6	-	TRBJ2-6	CASRGFSGANVLTF	TGTGCCAGCAGAGGGTTCTCTGGGGCCAACGTCCTGACTTTC
-	TRBV4-1	TRBD2	TRBJ2-7	CASSPGTSGTFYEQYF	TGCGCCAGCAGCCCTGGGACTAGCGGGACCTTCTACGAGCAGTACTTC
-	TRBV5-4	-	TRBJ2-1	CASSLGTSNNEQFF	TGTGCCAGCAGCTTGGGGACTTCAAACAATGAGCAGTTCTTC
-	TRBV11-2	-	TRBJ1-2	CASSSGRNYGYTF	TGTGCCAGCAGCTCGGGACGGAACTATGGCTACACCTTC
-	TRBV27	TRBD2	TRBJ2-7	CASGNRGGRSNEQYF	TGTGCCAGCGGCAATCGGGGCGGGAGGTCTAACGAGCAGTACTTC
once	TRBV5-4	TRBD1	TRBJ2-7	CASSLTGGGHEQYF	TGTGCCAGCAGCTTGACAGGGGGCGGCCACGAGCAGTACTTC
-	TRBV5-4	-	TRBJ1-3	CASSDRSSGNTIYF	TGTGCCAGCAGCGACCGTAGCTCTGGAAACACCATATATTTT
-	TRBV5-1	-	TRBJ2-3	CASSFGRGSTDTQYF	TGCGCCAGCAGCTTCGGGCGCGGGAGCACAGATACGCAGTATTTT
-	TRBV25-1	-	TRBJ1-5	CASSETGRSNQPQHF	TGTGCCAGCAGTGAAACAGGGAGATCCAATCAGCCCCAGCATTTT
-	TRBV5-1	TRBD1	TRBJ2-1	CASSLKGDSPYNEQFF	TGCGCCAGCAGCCTAAAAGGGGACAGCCCCTACAATGAGCAGTTCTTC
-	TRBV11-2	-	TRBJ2-7	CASSRGDTTYEQYF	TGTGCCAGCAGCAGAGGGGACACCACCTACGAGCAGTACTTC
once	TRBV14	TRBD1	TRBJ2-1	CASSQPWTGGYNEQFF	TGTGCCAGCAGCCAACCCTGGACAGGGGGGTACAATGAGCAGTTCTTC
-	TRBV19	TRBD1	TRBJ1-5	CASSIQGGNQPQHF	TGTGCCAGTAGTATACAGGGGGGAAATCAGCCCCAGCATTTT
-	TRBV19	-	TRBJ2-7	CASSPSGRDGSYEQYF	TGTGCCAGTAGTCCCTCCGGTCGGGACGGCTCCTACGAGCAGTACTTC
-	TRBV9	-	TRBJ2-7	CASSPGPRTYEQYF	TGTGCCAGCAGCCCCGGGCCCCGGACCTACGAGCAGTACTTC
-	TRBV11-2	-	TRBJ2-1	CASSLQGYEQFF	TGTGCCAGCAGCTTACAAGGATATGAGCAGTTCTTC
-	TRBV11-2	TRBD1	TRBJ2-1	CASSYPGQGAEVAFF	TGTGCCAGCAGTTATCCCGGACAGGGGGCGGAGGTGGCGTTCTTC
-	TRBV5-8	-	TRBJ2-3	CASSSGTDTQYF	TGTGCCAGCAGCTCAGGCACAGATACGCAGTATTTT
-	TRBV5-1	TRBD2	TRBJ2-7	CASSSGLAGVEWGEQYF	TGCGCCAGCAGTTCTGGACTAGCGGGAGTTGAATGGGGCGAGCAGTACTTC
-	TRBV5-1	-	TRBJ1-1	CASSKDLTEAFF	TGCGCCAGCAGCAAGGATCTCACTGAAGCTTTCTTT
-	TRBV5-4	-	TRBJ1-2	CASSLVIQGDGYTF	TGTGCCAGCAGCTTAGTAATACAGGGCGATGGCTACACCTTC
-	TRBV28	TRBD1	TRBJ1-2	CASSLPTGYYGYTF	TGTGCCAGCAGTTTACCGACAGGGTACTATGGCTACACCTTC
-	TRBV5-4	-	TRBJ2-3	CASSEVAGSGTDTQYF	TGTGCCAGCAGCGAAGTCGCGGGGTCGGGGACAGATACGCAGTATTTT
-	TRBV7-3	TRBD2	TRBJ2-7	CASSASGSSLEQYF	TGTGCCAGCAGCGCTAGCGGGAGCTCCCTCGAGCAGTACTTC
-	TRBV7-2	TRBD2	TRBJ2-7	CASSLELAVYEQYF	TGTGCCAGCAGCTTAGAACTAGCGGTCTACGAGCAGTACTTC
-	TRBV7-9	-	TRBJ2-2	CASSLWTGELFF	TGTGCCAGCAGCTTATGGACCGGGGAGCTGTTTTTT